This is a list of T cell receptor beta chains from one sample in a study of T cell repertoires in aging, cancer and after chemotherapy. TCRdb called the multiplex PCR reads again in MiXCR, with one record for every CDR3 protein. The sample yields 2,000 or so distinct CDR3 sequences, roughly 52% seen once. Sequencing was carried out using blood. These receptors all come from a human donor with a solid tumor. The conserved cysteine and the conserved F or W are not part of the CDR3 here. Clone size is stated in some rows and not others, as once, few, many or a class when expanded.

cdr3_aa: ASSTNTGLSKTYEQY
clone_size: -
v_call: TRBV6-2/TRBV6-3
j_call: TRBJ2-7

cdr3_aa: ASSPQSTYEQY
clone_size: -
v_call: TRBV6-5
j_call: TRBJ2-7

cdr3_aa: ASSEWKENTGELF
clone_size: -
v_call: TRBV25-1
j_call: TRBJ2-2

cdr3_aa: ASSQERAGANVLT
clone_size: -
v_call: TRBV6-5
j_call: TRBJ2-6

cdr3_aa: ASSITGTDTF
clone_size: -
v_call: TRBV19
j_call: TRBJ2-1

cdr3_aa: SVEVPRTGYGYT
clone_size: -
v_call: TRBV29-1
j_call: TRBJ1-2

cdr3_aa: ASRTGGNSGANVLT
clone_size: once
v_call: TRBV12-3/TRBV12-4
j_call: TRBJ2-6

cdr3_aa: ATSRDRGQAVLETQY
clone_size: few
v_call: TRBV15
j_call: TRBJ2-5

cdr3_aa: ASQKWTGRVATQQY
clone_size: -
v_call: TRBV18
j_call: TRBJ2-7

cdr3_aa: ASSSSRQGVLASYNEQF
clone_size: once
v_call: TRBV28
j_call: TRBJ2-1

cdr3_aa: ASSSDRGRGYGYT
clone_size: -
v_call: TRBV6-5
j_call: TRBJ1-2

cdr3_aa: ASSIGLQGTYEQY
clone_size: few
v_call: TRBV19
j_call: TRBJ2-7

cdr3_aa: ASSYDYIDEQY
clone_size: -
v_call: TRBV6-5
j_call: TRBJ2-7

cdr3_aa: SARDPHGFSSYNEQF
clone_size: -
v_call: TRBV20-1
j_call: TRBJ2-1

cdr3_aa: ASSPRGGSGNTIY
clone_size: -
v_call: TRBV27
j_call: TRBJ1-3

cdr3_aa: ASSETGGPYNEQF
clone_size: few
v_call: TRBV7-2
j_call: TRBJ2-1

cdr3_aa: ASSLRQGAGNQPQH
clone_size: few
v_call: TRBV6-5
j_call: TRBJ1-5

cdr3_aa: ASVRDNYSNQPQH
clone_size: few
v_call: TRBV6-1
j_call: TRBJ1-5

cdr3_aa: SAATSGGREQY
clone_size: -
v_call: TRBV20-1
j_call: TRBJ2-7

cdr3_aa: ASSGDSSYNEQF
clone_size: -
v_call: TRBV6-4
j_call: TRBJ2-1

cdr3_aa: ASSEVSGNTIY
clone_size: -
v_call: TRBV6-1
j_call: TRBJ1-3

cdr3_aa: AWSITGGSANEQF
clone_size: few
v_call: TRBV30
j_call: TRBJ2-1

cdr3_aa: ASSLDPVYEQY
clone_size: -
v_call: TRBV27
j_call: TRBJ2-7

cdr3_aa: ASSPWSGGETYNEQF
clone_size: -
v_call: TRBV7-9
j_call: TRBJ2-1

cdr3_aa: ASNHNYGYT
clone_size: few
v_call: TRBV28
j_call: TRBJ1-2

cdr3_aa: ASSLLDTQY
clone_size: few
v_call: TRBV7-2
j_call: TRBJ2-3

cdr3_aa: ASRPHRTSGSVNEQF
clone_size: -
v_call: TRBV7-9
j_call: TRBJ2-1

cdr3_aa: SGGGLASTGELF
clone_size: -
v_call: TRBV29-1
j_call: TRBJ2-2

cdr3_aa: ASSPRTDTQY
clone_size: -
v_call: TRBV6-1
j_call: TRBJ2-3

cdr3_aa: ASRGTSRNVPHEQY
clone_size: -
v_call: TRBV27
j_call: TRBJ2-7

cdr3_aa: ASSLKAGGELF
clone_size: -
v_call: TRBV27
j_call: TRBJ2-2

cdr3_aa: SASLAFNSPLH
clone_size: -
v_call: TRBV20-1
j_call: TRBJ1-6

cdr3_aa: ASSYASGSVDEQF
clone_size: -
v_call: TRBV6-2/TRBV6-3
j_call: TRBJ2-1

cdr3_aa: ASRESMNEQF
clone_size: -
v_call: TRBV27
j_call: TRBJ2-1

cdr3_aa: ASSLSRTHTYEQY
clone_size: -
v_call: TRBV27
j_call: TRBJ2-7

cdr3_aa: ASSPRRAGGNQQY
clone_size: once
v_call: TRBV19
j_call: TRBJ2-7

cdr3_aa: ASSRGLAGRRNEQF
clone_size: -
v_call: TRBV6-5
j_call: TRBJ2-1

cdr3_aa: ASSISRETEAF
clone_size: -
v_call: TRBV30
j_call: TRBJ1-1

cdr3_aa: ATSRDLGNTIY
clone_size: -
v_call: TRBV15
j_call: TRBJ1-3

cdr3_aa: ASSSNRKIPNSPLH
clone_size: -
v_call: TRBV19
j_call: TRBJ1-6

cdr3_aa: ASSRGLAREQY
clone_size: -
v_call: TRBV19
j_call: TRBJ2-7

cdr3_aa: ASSPPTGLAGQETQY
clone_size: -
v_call: TRBV27
j_call: TRBJ2-5

cdr3_aa: ASSYSGKSSYEQY
clone_size: -
v_call: TRBV27
j_call: TRBJ2-7